The sequence of this T cell receptor beta chain was determined in a study of post-analysis software for immune sequencing data. About the research overall: Disease trajectories encompassed relapsing-remitting, secondary progressive and progressive-relapsing multiple sclerosis. Whole-study findings and limits: There were a few TRBV segments more frequent in patients than controls, and TRBV5-6, TRBV5-1 and TRBV20-1 were among them. Those with multiple sclerosis, the patient group, showed significantly lower normalized Chao1 diversity than controls.

The length of the CDR3 is 16 residues. J was trimmed by 10 bases and V by 1 base; bases with no gene match: 13. Germline V gene lookup returns CDR1 MGHRA and CDR2 YSYEKL. As to this clonotype: Its antigen is as yet unknown.

Unique molecular identifiers tagged the TCR beta cDNA libraries. Each sample of about 0.9 to 11 million input T cells yielded 500,000 or so cDNA molecules, so each molecule approximated one T cell. Using its own MiXCR run on the PCR reads, TCRdb lists one record per CDR3 protein. This table holds roughly 570,000 distinct CDR3 sequences, less than 40% found once. The rearrangement links TRBV4-1 to TRBJ2-1, with 7 positions matching TRBD2. This TCR was sampled from a girl under 18 with multiple sclerosis. Sample: blood. In nucleotides, the CDR3 is TGCGCCAGCAGCCAAGGTGCGGGGGTCTGGGGCCAGGAGCAGTTCTTC. Translated: CASSQGAGVWGQEQFF.